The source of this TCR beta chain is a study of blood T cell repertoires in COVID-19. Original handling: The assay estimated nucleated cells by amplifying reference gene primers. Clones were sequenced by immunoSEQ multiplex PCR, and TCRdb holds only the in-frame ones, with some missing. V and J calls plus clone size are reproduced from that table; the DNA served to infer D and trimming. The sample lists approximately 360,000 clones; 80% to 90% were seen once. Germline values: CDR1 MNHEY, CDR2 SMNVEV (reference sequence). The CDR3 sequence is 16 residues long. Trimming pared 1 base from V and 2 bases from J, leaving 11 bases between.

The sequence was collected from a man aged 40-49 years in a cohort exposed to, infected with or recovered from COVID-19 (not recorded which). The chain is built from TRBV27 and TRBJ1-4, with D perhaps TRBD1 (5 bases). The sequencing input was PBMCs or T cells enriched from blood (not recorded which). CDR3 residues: CASSLWGSGTNEKLFF. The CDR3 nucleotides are TGTGCCAGCAGTTTATGGGGGAGCGGGACTAATGAAAAACTGTTTTTT.